Given below is one T cell receptor (beta chain) in context. As originally analysed: Amplification of reference gene primers provided the estimated nucleated cell counts. Profiling relied on immunoSEQ multiplex PCR, and the TCRdb table lists in-frame clones only, not all of them. From that table come the V and J calls and clone size; the DNA was used to work out D and trimming. Of around 84,000 clones listed, over 70% were seen once; the top ten hold 30% to 45%. These data are taken from a study of blood T cell repertoires in COVID-19. About the research overall: The United States, Italy and Spain provided the acute and convalescent COVID-19 samples. T cells, B-cell-depleted T cells, or PBMCs supplied cDNA or gDNA.

Sequencing used peripheral blood. The receptor was isolated from an elderly man with active or convalescent COVID-19.

CDR3: CASSSRLRGSYNEQFF. Written as DNA, the CDR3 is TGTGCCAGCAGTTCTCGCCTTCGCGGGAGTTACAATGAGCAGTTCTTC. V is TRBV28 and J is TRBJ2-1; 7 bases line up with TRBD2. With 4 bases clipped from V and 4 bases from J, the junction kept 10 bases outside the gene matches. Germline CDR1 reads MDHEN; CDR2 reads SYDVKM. The CDR3 contains 16 residues.